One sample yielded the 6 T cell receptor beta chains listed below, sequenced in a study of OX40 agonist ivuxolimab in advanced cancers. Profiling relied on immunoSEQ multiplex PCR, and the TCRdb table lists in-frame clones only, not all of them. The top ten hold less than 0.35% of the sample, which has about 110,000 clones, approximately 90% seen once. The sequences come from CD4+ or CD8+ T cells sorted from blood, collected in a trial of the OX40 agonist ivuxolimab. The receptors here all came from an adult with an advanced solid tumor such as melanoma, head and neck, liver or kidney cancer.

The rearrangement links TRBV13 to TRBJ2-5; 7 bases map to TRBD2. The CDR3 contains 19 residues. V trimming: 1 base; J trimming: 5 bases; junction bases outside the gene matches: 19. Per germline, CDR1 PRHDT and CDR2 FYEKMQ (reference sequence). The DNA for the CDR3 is TGTGCCAGCAGCTTAGCCTCTATAGCTGCTAGCGGCGTCGGGGAGACCCAGTACTTC. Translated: CASSLASIAASGVGETQYF.

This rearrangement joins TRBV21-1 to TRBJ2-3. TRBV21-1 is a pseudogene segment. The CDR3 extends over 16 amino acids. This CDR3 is CAIAKAWERGTDTQYF. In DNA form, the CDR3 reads TGTGCGATAGCAAAGGCCTGGGAAAGAGGCACAGATACGCAGTATTTT.

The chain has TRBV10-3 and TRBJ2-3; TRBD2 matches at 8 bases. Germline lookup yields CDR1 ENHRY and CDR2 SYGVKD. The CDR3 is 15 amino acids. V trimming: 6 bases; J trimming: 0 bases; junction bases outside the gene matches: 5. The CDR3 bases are TGTGCCATCAGCCAAGCGGGGGCCAGCACAGATACGCAGTATTTT. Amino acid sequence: CAISQAGASTDTQYF.

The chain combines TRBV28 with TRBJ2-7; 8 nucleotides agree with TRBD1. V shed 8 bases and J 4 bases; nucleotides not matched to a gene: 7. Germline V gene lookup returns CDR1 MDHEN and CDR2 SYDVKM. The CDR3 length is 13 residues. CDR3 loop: CASGQGIEYEQYF. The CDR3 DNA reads TGTGCCAGCGGACAGGGCATCGAGTACGAGCAGTACTTC. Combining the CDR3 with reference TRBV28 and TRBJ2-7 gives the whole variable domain DVKVTQSSRYLVKRTGEKVFLECVQDMDHENMFWYRQDPGLGLRLIYFSYDVKMKEKGDIPEGYSVSREKKERFSLILESASTNQTSMYLCASGQGIEYEQYFGPGTRLTVT.

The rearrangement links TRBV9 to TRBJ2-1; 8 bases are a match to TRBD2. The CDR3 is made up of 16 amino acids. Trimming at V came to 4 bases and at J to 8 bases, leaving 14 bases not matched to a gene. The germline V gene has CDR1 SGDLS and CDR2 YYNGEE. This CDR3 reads CASSPHGGAGRDEQFF. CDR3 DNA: TGTGCCAGCAGCCCACACGGGGGGGCAGGGCGCGATGAGCAGTTCTTC.

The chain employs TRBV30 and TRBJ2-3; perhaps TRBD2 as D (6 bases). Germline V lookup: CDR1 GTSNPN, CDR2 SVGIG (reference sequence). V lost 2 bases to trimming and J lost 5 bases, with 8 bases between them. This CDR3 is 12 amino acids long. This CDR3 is CAWSRREDTQYF. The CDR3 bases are TGTGCCTGGAGTAGGCGGGAAGATACGCAGTATTTT.